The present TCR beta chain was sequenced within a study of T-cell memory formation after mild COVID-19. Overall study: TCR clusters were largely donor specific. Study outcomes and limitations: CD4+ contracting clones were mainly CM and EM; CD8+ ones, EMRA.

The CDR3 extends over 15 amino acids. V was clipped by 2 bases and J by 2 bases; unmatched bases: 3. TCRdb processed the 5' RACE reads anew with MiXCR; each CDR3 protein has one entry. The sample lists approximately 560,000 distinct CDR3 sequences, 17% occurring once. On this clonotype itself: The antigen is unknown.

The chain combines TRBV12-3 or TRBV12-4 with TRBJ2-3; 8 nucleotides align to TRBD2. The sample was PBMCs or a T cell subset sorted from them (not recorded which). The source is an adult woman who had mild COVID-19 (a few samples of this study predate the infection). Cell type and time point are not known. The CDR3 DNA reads TGTGCCAGCAGTTTACGCGGGGGGACCACAGATACGCAGTATTTT. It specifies CASSLRGGTTDTQYF.